This T cell receptor (beta chain) was found in a study of cytomegalovirus exposure and HLA in healthy donors. Vbeta (60) and Jbeta (13) primers were used in the PCR. TCRdb's copy holds only in-frame clones and misses some; the assay was immunoSEQ multiplex PCR. Of about 110,000 clones listed, roughly 78% are singletons. Germline-derived CDR1 and CDR2 are MDHEN and SYDVKM. Trimming shortened V by 5 bases and J by 4 bases, and 14 bases separated the two germline ends. This CDR3 region has 14 residues. The rearrangement links TRBV28 to TRBJ1-2; possibly TRBD1 for D (6 bases). The sequence was obtained from a woman between 40 and 50 years old in good health and CMV-seronegative. Sequencing input: PBMCs. The CDR3 reads CASSTPTGIYGYTF. The DNA for the CDR3 is TGTGCCAGCAGTACGCCTACAGGGATCTATGGCTACACCTTC.